The 10 T cell receptor beta chains in this list originate from one sample, sequenced in a study of cytomegalovirus exposure and HLA in healthy donors. 60 Vbeta and 13 Jbeta primers were used in PCR. Some clones are missing from TCRdb's copy, which holds only in-frame ones; the method was immunoSEQ multiplex PCR. The sample lists 100,000 to 150,000 clones, 66% seen once, with about 1.5% in the top ten. The sequencing sample was made of PBMCs. These receptors were obtained from a man in his late teens or twenties in good health and CMV-seronegative.

The chain uses TRBV10-1 and TRBJ2-1; 10 bases line up with TRBD2. From germline, CDR1 is WNHNN and CDR2 SYGVQD (reference sequence). The V segment lost 6 bases and the J segment 9 bases; nucleotides outside the gene matches: 8. This CDR3 comprises 14 residues. CDR3 region: CASSLAGDHGEQFF. The CDR3 region has the DNA TGCGCCAGCAGCCTAGCGGGAGACCACGGTGAGCAGTTCTTC.

The chain carries TRBV7-9 and TRBJ1-2, with 7 bases fitting TRBD1. The CDR3 sequence is 14 residues long. V lost 4 bases, J lost 4 bases, and 6 bases stayed unmatched. The V gene's germline CDR1 is SEHNR and CDR2 FQNEAQ (reference sequence). CDR3 sequence (DNA): TGTGCCAGCAGCTACAGGGGATCGAGCTATGGCTACACCTTC. Encoded protein: CASSYRGSSYGYTF.

This chain uses TRBV4-3 with TRBJ2-7; D is perhaps TRBD1 (5 bases). Germline CDR1 reads LGHNA; CDR2 reads YSLEER. V was trimmed by 4 bases and J by 1 base, leaving 11 bases between them. This CDR3 region has 14 residues. Written as DNA, the CDR3 is TGCGCCAGCAGCCGGACAAGTCAATCCTACGAGCAGTACTTC. Residues: CASSRTSQSYEQYF.

The chain carries TRBV6-5 and TRBJ1-2; D gene unclear. CDR1 MNHEY and CDR2 SVGAGI come from the germline V gene. Between the trimmed V and J ends, which lost 8 bases and 4 bases, there was a span of 14 bases. This CDR3 region has 13 residues. CDR3 bases: TGTGCCAGCGAAGTGGGGAGGAGCTATGGCTACACCTTC. This gives the protein CASEVGRSYGYTF.

The chain carries TRBV29-1 and TRBJ1-2; 9 bases fit TRBD1. CDR1 and CDR2 from the germline V gene are SQVTM and ANQGSEA. J gave up 8 bases and V 5 bases, and 21 bases lay outside the gene matches. This CDR3 has 17 residues. The CDR3 nucleotides are TGCAGCGTTCAATTCTCTCAGGGACAGGGCCTAGGGGGGGGCTACACCTTC. It translates to CSVQFSQGQGLGGGYTF.

This clone was counted a few times. The chain is built from TRBV10-1 and TRBJ2-5, with 7 bases aligning to TRBD1. The DNA end is a closer match to TRBJ2-7, so the J assignment may be wrong. Germline CDR1 WNHNN, CDR2 SYGVQD (reference sequence). CDR3 length: 14 amino acids. The CDR3 sequence: CASSEQGPAYEQYF. The DNA for the CDR3 is TGCGCCAGCAGTGAACAGGGGCCTGCCTACGAGCAGTACTTC.

This clone has just one count. The V and J genes are TRBV29-1 and TRBJ2-1; 9 nucleotides match TRBD2. CDR3 size: 15 residues. J was trimmed by 4 bases and V by 4 bases; bases with no gene match: 8. CDR1 and CDR2 (germline): SQVTM, ANQGSEA. For the CDR3, the DNA is TGCAGCGTTGTGGTTCTAGCGGGGAGATACAATGAGCAGTTCTTC. This gives the protein CSVVVLAGRYNEQFF.

The table lists this clone with a few counts. This chain connects TRBV21-1 to TRBJ2-7; the table assigns TRBD2, which was not confirmed against the DNA. TRBV21-1 is a pseudogene segment. The CDR3 consists of 15 residues. Here the CDR3 DNA reads TGTGCCAGCAGCAAAGCGGGGCGGGGGGGCTACGAGCAGTACTTC. Its translation: CASSKAGRGGYEQYF.

V and J are TRBV18 and TRBJ2-5; D is perhaps TRBD2 (5 bases). Germline lookup yields CDR1 KGHSH and CDR2 LQKENI. The CDR3 runs to 16 residues. V shed 3 bases and J shed 5 bases, with 19 bases lying between them. The CDR3 sequence is CASSPLQSPRRETQYF. CDR3 coding DNA: TGTGCCAGCTCACCGCTGCAGTCGCCAAGGAGGGAGACCCAGTACTTC. Complete variable domain (other parts from reference TRBV18 and TRBJ2-5): NAGVMQNPRHLVRRRGQEARLRCSPMKGHSHVYWYRQLPEEGLKFMVYLQKENIIDESGMPKERFSAEFPKEGPSILRIQQVVRGDSAAYFCASSPLQSPRRETQYFGPGTRLLVL.

The V gene is TRBV9, the J gene TRBJ2-3; 8 bases match TRBD1. From germline, CDR1 is SGDLS and CDR2 YYNGEE. V gave up 5 bases and J gave up 14 bases; unmatched junction bases: 13. This CDR3 is 13 amino acids long. CDR3: CASSRKDRDERYF. DNA of the CDR3: TGTGCCAGCAGTCGTAAGGACAGGGACGAGAGGTATTTT.